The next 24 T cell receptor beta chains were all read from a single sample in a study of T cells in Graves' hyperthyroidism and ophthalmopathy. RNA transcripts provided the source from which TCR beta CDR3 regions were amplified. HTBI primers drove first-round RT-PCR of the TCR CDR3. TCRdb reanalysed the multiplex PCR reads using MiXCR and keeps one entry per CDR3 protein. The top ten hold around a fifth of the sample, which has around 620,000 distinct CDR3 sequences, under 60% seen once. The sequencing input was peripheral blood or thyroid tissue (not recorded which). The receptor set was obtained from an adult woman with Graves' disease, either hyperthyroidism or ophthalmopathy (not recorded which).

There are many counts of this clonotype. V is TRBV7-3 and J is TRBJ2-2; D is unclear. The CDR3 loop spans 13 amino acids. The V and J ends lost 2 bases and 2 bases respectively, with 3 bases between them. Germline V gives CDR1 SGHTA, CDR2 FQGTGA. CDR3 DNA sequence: TGTGCCAGCAGCTTACCCAACACCGGGGAGCTGTTTTTT. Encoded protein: CASSLPNTGELFF.

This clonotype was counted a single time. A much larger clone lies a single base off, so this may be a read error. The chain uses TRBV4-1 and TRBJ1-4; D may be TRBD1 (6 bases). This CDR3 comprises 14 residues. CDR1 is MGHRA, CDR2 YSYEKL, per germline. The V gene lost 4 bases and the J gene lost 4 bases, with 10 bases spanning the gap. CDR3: CASSRRQVNEKLFF. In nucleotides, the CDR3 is TGCGCCAGCAGCCGCCGACAGGTTAATGAAAAACTGTTTTTT.

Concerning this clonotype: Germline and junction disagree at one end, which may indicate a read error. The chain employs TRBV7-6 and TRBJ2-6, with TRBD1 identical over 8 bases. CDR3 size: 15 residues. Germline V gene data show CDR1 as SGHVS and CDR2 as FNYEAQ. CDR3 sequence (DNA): TGTGCCAGCAGCTATCAGGGGGCAGGGGCCAACGTCCTGACCTTC. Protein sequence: CASSYQGAGANVLTF.

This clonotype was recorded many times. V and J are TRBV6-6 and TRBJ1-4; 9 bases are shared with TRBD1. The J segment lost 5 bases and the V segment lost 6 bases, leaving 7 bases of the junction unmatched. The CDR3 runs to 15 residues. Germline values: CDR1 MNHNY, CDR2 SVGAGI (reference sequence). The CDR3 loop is CASRGSGQGNEKLFF. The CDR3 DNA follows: TGTGCCAGCAGGGGGTCGGGACAGGGCAATGAAAAACTGTTTTTT.

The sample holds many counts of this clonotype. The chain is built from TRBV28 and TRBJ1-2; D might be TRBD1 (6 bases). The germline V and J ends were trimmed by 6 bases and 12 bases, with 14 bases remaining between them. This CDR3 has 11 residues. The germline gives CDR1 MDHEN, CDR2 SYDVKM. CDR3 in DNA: TGTGCCAGCAGCCAGGGACAACTTAACACCTTC. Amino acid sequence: CASSQGQLNTF.

CDR3 protein: CASDPGQGTSGYTF. The CDR3 DNA reads TGCGCCAGCGACCCGGGGCAGGGCACTAGCGGCTACACCTTC. This chain joins TRBV5-1 and TRBJ1-2; the D gene is possibly TRBD1 (5 bases). This CDR3 is 14 amino acids long. The V and J ends lost 7 bases and 8 bases respectively, with 21 bases between them. The V gene's germline CDR1 is SGHRS and CDR2 YFSETQ. Using reference TRBV5-1 and TRBJ1-2 for the parts outside the CDR3, the full variable domain is KAGVTQTPRYLIKTRGQQVTLSCSPISGHRSVSWYQQTPGQGLQFLFEYFSETQRNKGNFPGRFSGRQFSNSRSEMNVSTLELGDSALYLCASDPGQGTSGYTFGSGTRLTVV.

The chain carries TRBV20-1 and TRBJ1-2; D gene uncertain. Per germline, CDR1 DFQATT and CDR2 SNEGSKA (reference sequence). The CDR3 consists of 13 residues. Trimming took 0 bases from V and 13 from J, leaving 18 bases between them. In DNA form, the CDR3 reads TGCAGTGCTAGAGATCCCACTTCCGGGGTTTGCACCTTC. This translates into CSARDPTSGVCTF.

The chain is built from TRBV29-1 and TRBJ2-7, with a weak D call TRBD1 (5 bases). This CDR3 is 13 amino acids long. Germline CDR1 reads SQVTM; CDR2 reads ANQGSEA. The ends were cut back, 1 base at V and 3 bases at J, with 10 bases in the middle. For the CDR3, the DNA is TGCAGCGTTGAAGGGCAGGGTGACTACGAGCAGTACTTC. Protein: CSVEGQGDYEQYF.

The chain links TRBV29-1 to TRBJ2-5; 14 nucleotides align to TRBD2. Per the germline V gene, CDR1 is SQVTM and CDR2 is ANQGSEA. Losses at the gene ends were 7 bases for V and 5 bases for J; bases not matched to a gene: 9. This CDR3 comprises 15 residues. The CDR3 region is CSAARTSGGRETQYF. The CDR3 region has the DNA TGCAGCGCCGCAAGGACTAGCGGGGGGCGGGAGACCCAGTACTTC. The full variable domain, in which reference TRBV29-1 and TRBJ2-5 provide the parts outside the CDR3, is SAVISQKPSRDICQRGTSLTIQCQVDSQVTMMFWYRQQPGQSLTLIATANQGSEATYESGFVIDKFPISRPNLTFSTLTVSNMSPEDSSIYLCSAARTSGGRETQYFGPGTRLLVL.

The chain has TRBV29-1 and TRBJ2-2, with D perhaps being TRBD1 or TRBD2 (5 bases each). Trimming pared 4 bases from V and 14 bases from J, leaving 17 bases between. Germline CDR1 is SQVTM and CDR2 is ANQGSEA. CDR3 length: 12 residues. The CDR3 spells CSVADLRGPLFF. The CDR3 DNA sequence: TGCAGCGTTGCGGATCTACGGGGACCACTGTTTTTT.

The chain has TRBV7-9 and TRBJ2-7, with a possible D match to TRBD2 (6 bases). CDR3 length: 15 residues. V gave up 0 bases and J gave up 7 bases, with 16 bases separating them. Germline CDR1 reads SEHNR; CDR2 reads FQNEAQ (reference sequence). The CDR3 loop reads CASSLAGGARREQYF. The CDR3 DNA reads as TGTGCCAGCAGCTTAGCGGGCGGGGCGAGGCGGGAGCAGTACTTC.

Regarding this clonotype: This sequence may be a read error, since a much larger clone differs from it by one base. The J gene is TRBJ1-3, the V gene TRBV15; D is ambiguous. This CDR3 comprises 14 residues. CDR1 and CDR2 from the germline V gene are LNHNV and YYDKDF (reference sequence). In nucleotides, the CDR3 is TGTGCCACCAGGACCCCTGCCTCTGGAAACACCGTATATTTT. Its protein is CATRTPASGNTVYF. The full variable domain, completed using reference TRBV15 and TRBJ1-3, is DAMVIQNPRYQVTQFGKPVTLSCSQTLNHNVMYWYQQKSSQAPKLLFHYYDKDFNNEADTPDNFQSRRPNTSFCFLDIRSPGLGDTAMYLCATRTPASGNTVYFGEGSWLTVV.

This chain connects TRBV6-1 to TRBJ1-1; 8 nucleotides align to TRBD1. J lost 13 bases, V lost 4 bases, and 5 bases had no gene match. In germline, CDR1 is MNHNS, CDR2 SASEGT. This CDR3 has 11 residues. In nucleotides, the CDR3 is TGTGCCAGCAGTGCTTGGACAGGGAATTTCTTT. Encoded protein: CASSAWTGNFF.

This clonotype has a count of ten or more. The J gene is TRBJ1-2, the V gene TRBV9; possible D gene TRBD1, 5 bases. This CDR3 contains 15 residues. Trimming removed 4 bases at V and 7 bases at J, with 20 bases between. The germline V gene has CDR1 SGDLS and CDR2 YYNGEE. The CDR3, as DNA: TGTGCCAGCAGCCCCCTGGACACGACTTACGGTGGCTACACCTTC. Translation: CASSPLDTTYGGYTF. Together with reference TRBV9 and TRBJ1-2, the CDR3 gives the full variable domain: DSGVTQTPKHLITATGQRVTLRCSPRSGDLSVYWYQQSLDQGLQFLIQYYNGEERAKGNILERFSAQQFPDLHSELNLSSLELGDSALYFCASSPLDTTYGGYTFGSGTRLTVV.

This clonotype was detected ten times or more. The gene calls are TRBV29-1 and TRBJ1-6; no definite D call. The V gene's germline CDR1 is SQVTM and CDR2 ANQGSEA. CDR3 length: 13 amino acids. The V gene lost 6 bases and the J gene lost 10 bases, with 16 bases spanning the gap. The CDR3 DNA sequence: TGCAGCGTGAGGGAGGATGGGAAGTCACCCCTCCACTTT. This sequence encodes CSVREDGKSPLHF.

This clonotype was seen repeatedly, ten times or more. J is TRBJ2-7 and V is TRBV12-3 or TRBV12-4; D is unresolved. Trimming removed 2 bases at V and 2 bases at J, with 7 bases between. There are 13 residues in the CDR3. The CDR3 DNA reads TGTGCCAGCAGTTTACCCGGACCCTACGAGCAGTACTTC. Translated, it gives CASSLPGPYEQYF.

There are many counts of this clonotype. The CDR3 coding sequence is TGCGCCAGCAGCCAAGTTAGCGGGAGGTCCTACGAGCAGTACTTC. It codes for CASSQVSGRSYEQYF. The genes are TRBV4-1 and TRBJ2-7; 10 bases fit TRBD2. There are 15 residues in the CDR3. Germline CDR1 MGHRA, CDR2 YSYEKL. Trimming at V came to 1 base and at J to 1 base, leaving 1 base not matched to a gene.

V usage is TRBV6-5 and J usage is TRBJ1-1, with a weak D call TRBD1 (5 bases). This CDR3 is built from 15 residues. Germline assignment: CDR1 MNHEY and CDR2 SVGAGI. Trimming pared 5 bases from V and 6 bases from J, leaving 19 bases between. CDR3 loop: CASSRRLGGMAEAFF. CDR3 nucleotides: TGTGCCAGCAGTCGGAGACTGGGGGGTATGGCTGAAGCTTTCTTT.

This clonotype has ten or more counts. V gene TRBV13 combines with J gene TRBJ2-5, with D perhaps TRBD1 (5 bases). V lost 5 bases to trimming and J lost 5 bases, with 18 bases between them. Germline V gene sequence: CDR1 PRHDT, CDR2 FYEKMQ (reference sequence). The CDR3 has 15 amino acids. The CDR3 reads CASSPRGWDGETQYF. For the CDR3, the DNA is TGTGCCAGCAGCCCTAGGGGATGGGATGGCGAGACCCAGTACTTC.

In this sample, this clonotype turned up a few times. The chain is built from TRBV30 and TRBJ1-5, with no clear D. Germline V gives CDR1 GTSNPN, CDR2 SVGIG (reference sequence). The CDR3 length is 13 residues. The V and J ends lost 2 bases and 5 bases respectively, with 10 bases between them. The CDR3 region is CAWSLRADQPQHF. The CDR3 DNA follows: TGTGCCTGGAGTCTTCGAGCGGATCAGCCCCAGCATTTT. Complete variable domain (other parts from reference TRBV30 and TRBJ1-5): SQTIHQWPATLVQPVGSPLSLECTVEGTSNPNLYWYRQAAGRGLQLLFYSVGIGQISSEVPQNLSASRPQDRQFILSSKKLLLSDSGFYLCAWSLRADQPQHFGDGTRLSIL.

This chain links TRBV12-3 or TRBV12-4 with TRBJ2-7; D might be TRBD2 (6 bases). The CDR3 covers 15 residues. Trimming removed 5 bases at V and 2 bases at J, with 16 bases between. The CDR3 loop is CASSLPGTLTYEQYF. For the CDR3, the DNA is TGTGCCAGCAGTCTCCCCGGGACTCTCACCTACGAGCAGTACTTC.

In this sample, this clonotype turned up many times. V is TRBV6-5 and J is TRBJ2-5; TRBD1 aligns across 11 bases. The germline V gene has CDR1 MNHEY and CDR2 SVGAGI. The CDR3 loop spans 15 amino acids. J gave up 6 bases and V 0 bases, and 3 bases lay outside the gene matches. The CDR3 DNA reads TGTGCCAGCAGTTACTCGGGACAGGGGGTGAAGACCCAGTACTTC. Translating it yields CASSYSGQGVKTQYF.

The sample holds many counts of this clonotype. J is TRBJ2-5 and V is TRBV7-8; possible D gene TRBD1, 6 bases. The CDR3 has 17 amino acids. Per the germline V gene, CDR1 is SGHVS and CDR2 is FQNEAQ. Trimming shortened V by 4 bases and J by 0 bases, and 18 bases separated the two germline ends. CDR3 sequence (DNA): TGTGCCAGCAGCTACCTTTGGGGCCGGGACAACCAAGAGACCCAGTACTTC. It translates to CASSYLWGRDNQETQYF.

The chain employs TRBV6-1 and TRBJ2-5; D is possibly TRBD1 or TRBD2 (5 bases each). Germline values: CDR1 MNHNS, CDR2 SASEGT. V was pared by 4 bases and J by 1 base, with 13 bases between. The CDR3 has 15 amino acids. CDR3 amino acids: CASSVVEGRQETQYF. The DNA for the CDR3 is TGTGCCAGCAGTGTGGTAGAGGGGCGCCAAGAGACCCAGTACTTC.